This T cell receptor (beta chain) appears in the sequencing data of a study of control samples from healthy donors and cancer patients. The repertoire was sequenced with immunoSEQ multiplex PCR; TCRdb's copy has only in-frame clones and lacks some. The table shows roughly 76,000 clones, with under 95% occurring only once. Germline V lookup: CDR1 SGHDT, CDR2 YYEEEE. The CDR3 totals 17 residues. Trimming pared 0 bases from V and 0 bases from J, leaving 15 bases between. This receptor was identified in a woman aged 40 to 50 with lung cancer. V gene TRBV5-6 combines with J gene TRBJ1-2; D might be TRBD1 (5 bases). The sample taken for sequencing was PBMCs. The CDR3 DNA sequence: TGTGCCAGCAGCTTGGCCATAGTCGGGGGGGCTAACTATGGCTACACCTTC. Translated: CASSLAIVGGANYGYTF.